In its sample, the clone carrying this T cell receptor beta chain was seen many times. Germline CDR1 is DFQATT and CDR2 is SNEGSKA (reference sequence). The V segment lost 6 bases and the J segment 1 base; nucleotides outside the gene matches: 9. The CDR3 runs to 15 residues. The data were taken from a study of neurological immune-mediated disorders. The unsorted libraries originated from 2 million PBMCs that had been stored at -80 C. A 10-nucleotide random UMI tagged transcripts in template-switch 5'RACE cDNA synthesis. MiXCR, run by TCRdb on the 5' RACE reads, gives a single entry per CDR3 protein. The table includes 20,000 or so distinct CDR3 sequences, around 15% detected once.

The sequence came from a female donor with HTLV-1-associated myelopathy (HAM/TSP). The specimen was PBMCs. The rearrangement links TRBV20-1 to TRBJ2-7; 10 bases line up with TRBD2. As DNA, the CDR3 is TGCAGTGCAATTTCCGGGACTAGCGCTTCCTACGAGCAGTACTTC. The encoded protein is CSAISGTSASYEQYF.